A selection of T cell receptor beta chains follows, all from one sample in a study of long-term antiretroviral therapy in people with HIV. Profiled with immunoSEQ multiplex PCR; TCRdb holds only in-frame clones, not every one. This table holds about 28,000 clones, 65% to 85% found once. The sequenced sample was unsorted PBMCs, obtained 2.7 to 2.9 years after starting antiretroviral therapy. These receptor sequences come from a man between 25 and 39 years old with HIV. CDR3s include the opening cysteine and the closing phenylalanine or tryptophan. Each record gives: V gene, D gene, CDR3 length, J gene, clone size, CDR3 protein, CDR3 DNA. The D gene is left open where the match is weak. Some rows mark clone size as missing; the rest say once, few, many or name a class of expanded clone.

V: TRBV30
D: TRBD2
length: 14
J: TRBJ2-5
size: few
CDR3: CSTGTSGGMETQYF
DNA: TGTTCCACTGGGACTAGCGGGGGGATGGAGACCCAGTACTTC

V: TRBV5-4
D: -
length: 16
J: TRBJ2-5
size: -
CDR3: CASSPQVGRPQETQYF
DNA: TGTGCCAGCAGCCCTCAGGTTGGCAGGCCCCAAGAGACCCAGTACTTC

V: TRBV28
D: -
length: 15
J: TRBJ1-1
size: -
CDR3: CASSLYRVSNTEAFF
DNA: TGTGCCAGCAGTTTATACAGGGTATCGAACACTGAAGCTTTCTTT

V: TRBV10-1
D: TRBD1
length: 17
J: TRBJ1-1
size: -
CDR3: CASSVYRTGRRNTEAFF
DNA: TGCGCCAGCAGTGTTTACCGGACAGGCCGACGAAACACTGAAGCTTTCTTT

V: TRBV9
D: TRBD2
length: 12
J: TRBJ2-3
size: once
CDR3: CASSRLADTQYF
DNA: TGTGCCAGCAGCCGACTAGCGGATACGCAGTATTTT

V: TRBV28
D: TRBD1
length: 14
J: TRBJ1-2
size: -
CDR3: CASSWTGRVSGYTF
DNA: TGTGCCAGCAGTTGGACAGGGCGTGTCTCTGGCTACACCTTC

V: TRBV30
D: TRBD1
length: 13
J: TRBJ1-1
size: -
CDR3: CAWRHRGGTEAFF
DNA: TGTGCCTGGAGGCACAGGGGGGGGACTGAAGCTTTCTTT

V: TRBV5-1
D: -
length: 13
J: TRBJ1-1
size: -
CDR3: CASSLDNKQEWLF
DNA: TGCGCCAGCAGCTTAGACAACAAGCAAGAATGGCTCTTT

V: TRBV9
D: -
length: 14
J: TRBJ2-5
size: -
CDR3: CASSVGRTEGTQYF
DNA: TGTGCCAGCAGCGTAGGGAGGACAGAGGGGACCCAGTACTTC

V: TRBV5-6
D: TRBD1
length: 16
J: TRBJ1-5
size: -
CDR3: CASSADRGNSNQPQHF
DNA: TGTGCCAGCAGCGCGGACAGGGGAAATAGCAATCAGCCCCAGCATTTT

V: TRBV6-5
D: -
length: 14
J: TRBJ2-1
size: -
CDR3: CASSYSSLGNEQFF
DNA: TGTGCCAGCAGTTACTCGAGTCTAGGGAATGAGCAGTTCTTC

V: TRBV5-1
D: TRBD2
length: 15
J: TRBJ2-1
size: -
CDR3: CASSFKRGGNDEQFF
DNA: TGCGCCAGCAGCTTCAAGCGGGGGGGCAACGATGAGCAGTTCTTC

V: TRBV5-6
D: -
length: 14
J: TRBJ1-1
size: -
CDR3: CASSSPPMNTEAFF
DNA: TGTGCCAGCAGCTCGCCACCGATGAACACTGAAGCTTTCTTT

V: TRBV28
D: -
length: 14
J: TRBJ1-2
size: -
CDR3: CASSLPRGVGGYTF
DNA: TGTGCCAGCAGTTTACCCCGTGGGGTTGGGGGCTACACCTTC

V: TRBV29-1
D: TRBD2
length: 13
J: TRBJ2-1
size: once
CDR3: CSVVGLAENEQFF
DNA: TGCAGCGTTGTTGGACTAGCAGAAAATGAGCAGTTCTTC

V: TRBV7-9
D: TRBD2
length: 16
J: TRBJ2-7
size: -
CDR3: CASSGPGLAGPYEQYF
DNA: TGTGCCAGCAGCGGTCCGGGACTAGCGGGCCCCTACGAGCAGTACTTC

V: TRBV5-4
D: TRBD2
length: 15
J: TRBJ2-7
size: -
CDR3: CASSPGGAGSYEQYF
DNA: TGTGCCAGCAGCCCCGGGGGGGCGGGCTCCTACGAGCAGTACTTC

V: TRBV2
D: -
length: 12
J: TRBJ2-7
size: -
CDR3: CASSGRSYEQYF
DNA: TGTGCCAGCAGTGGACGGTCCTACGAGCAGTACTTC

V: TRBV18
D: TRBD2
length: 13
J: TRBJ2-1
size: -
CDR3: CASSPWTSQEQFF
DNA: TGTGCCAGCTCACCTTGGACTAGCCAAGAGCAGTTCTTC

V: TRBV7-9
D: -
length: 15
J: TRBJ1-6
size: large
CDR3: CASSLLGGTDSPLHF
DNA: TGTGCCAGCAGCCTCCTCGGGGGGACGGATTCACCCCTCCACTTT

V: TRBV7-9
D: -
length: 13
J: TRBJ2-7
size: few
CDR3: CASSLRGVHEQYF
DNA: TGTGCCAGCAGCTTACGGGGTGTCCACGAGCAGTACTTC

V: TRBV7-2
D: TRBD1
length: 19
J: TRBJ2-6
size: once
CDR3: CASSSSQPTGFSGANVLTF
DNA: TGTGCCAGCAGCTCCTCACAACCGACAGGGTTCTCTGGGGCCAACGTCCTGACTTTC

V: TRBV6-6
D: -
length: 14
J: TRBJ1-6
size: -
CDR3: CASSQDSSPSPLHF
DNA: TGTGCCAGCAGTCAAGACAGTTCCCCTTCACCCCTCCACTTT

V: TRBV9
D: TRBD2
length: 15
J: TRBJ2-5
size: -
CDR3: CASSAQAGQRETQYF
DNA: TGTGCCAGCAGCGCCCAAGCGGGGCAGCGGGAGACCCAGTACTTC

V: TRBV5-6
D: TRBD2
length: 15
J: TRBJ2-1
size: -
CDR3: CASRLWTRIYNEQFF
DNA: TGTGCCAGCAGACTGTGGACTAGAATCTACAATGAGCAGTTCTTC